The 26 T cell receptor beta chains presented below share a single source sample, sequenced in a study of blood T cells in healthy people across ages. The use of a sample-barcoded 5' primer and a J-beta primer mix characterized a second PCR of about 7 to 12 cycles. TCRdb reanalysed the 5' RACE reads using MiXCR and keeps one entry per CDR3 protein. The repertoire holds about a million distinct CDR3 sequences, with 35% to 40% as singletons. Material for sequencing was blood. All receptors derive from a man younger than 35 in good health.

The J gene is TRBJ1-1, the V gene TRBV12-3 or TRBV12-4, with a possible D match to TRBD1 (5 bases). V gave up 6 bases and J gave up 5 bases, with 16 bases separating them. The CDR3 extends over 14 amino acids. The CDR3 DNA reads as TGTGCCAGCAGGGCGATGGGGGAAGTAACTGAAGCTTTCTTT. This translates into CASRAMGEVTEAFF.

This clonotype was counted many times. V gene TRBV10-3 combines with J gene TRBJ1-4; no firm D call. V lost 2 bases, J lost 0 bases, and 10 bases lay in between. The CDR3 contains 16 residues. CDR1 and CDR2 from the germline V gene are ENHRY and SYGVKD. The CDR3 loop reads CAISESREATNEKLFF. The CDR3 DNA is TGTGCCATCAGTGAGAGTCGGGAGGCAACTAATGAAAAACTGTTTTTT.

In its sample, this clonotype was seen a few times. V and J are TRBV7-9 and TRBJ1-5; the D is unclear. The germline V gene encodes CDR1 SEHNR and CDR2 FQNEAQ (reference sequence). The CDR3 loop spans 13 amino acids. V gave up 4 bases and J gave up 9 bases, with 13 bases separating them. As DNA, the CDR3 is TGTGCCAGCAGCTCCCAGGAACTGTGGCCCCAGCATTTT. Encoded protein: CASSSQELWPQHF.

The rearrangement joins TRBV20-1 to TRBJ2-2, with a weak D call TRBD1 (6 bases). The CDR3 is made up of 17 amino acids. Germline V gene data show CDR1 as DFQATT and CDR2 as SNEGSKA (reference sequence). V lost 0 bases and J 2 bases, leaving 16 bases between the germline ends. DNA of the CDR3: TGCAGTGCTAGAGAGCGACTAACCGGGACAAACACCGGGGAGCTGTTTTTT. Protein product: CSARERLTGTNTGELFF.

The chain uses TRBV6-2 or TRBV6-3 and TRBJ1-5; no firm D call. The CDR3 is made up of 17 amino acids. Germline V gene sequence: CDR1 MNHEY, CDR2 SVGEGT. V dropped 4 bases and J dropped 4 bases, with 20 bases sitting between them. This CDR3 is CASSSPSGPVRNQPQHF. DNA of the CDR3: TGTGCCAGCAGTTCCCCCTCCGGCCCCGTACGGAATCAGCCCCAGCATTTT.

This clonotype was seen a few times. V and J are TRBV28 and TRBJ1-2; D ambiguous. There are 14 residues in the CDR3. CDR1 is MDHEN, CDR2 SYDVKM, per germline. V lost 11 bases to trimming and J lost 4 bases, with 20 bases between them. This CDR3 is CASVPTTRSYGYTF. Here the CDR3 DNA reads TGTGCCTCCGTCCCCACGACACGGAGCTATGGCTACACCTTC.

This rearrangement joins TRBV12-3 or TRBV12-4 to TRBJ1-1; 7 bases are shared with TRBD1. J lost 7 bases, V lost 6 bases, and 5 bases had no gene match. The CDR3 totals 12 residues. The CDR3 DNA sequence: TGTGCCAGCAGAGCGGACAGGAGTGAAGCTTTCTTT. This encodes CASRADRSEAFF.

Of note for this clonotype: One base away lies a much larger clone, so this may be a sequencing read error. The J gene is TRBJ2-3, the V gene TRBV10-3; no clear D gene. CDR1 ENHRY and CDR2 SYGVKD come from the germline V gene. The CDR3 consists of 16 residues. The V and J ends lost 0 bases and 1 base respectively, with 11 bases between them. This chain's CDR3 is CAISESHSLRTDTQYF. CDR3 in DNA: TGTGCCATCAGTGAGTCCCACTCTTTGCGCACAGATACGCAGTATTTT.

The chain recombines TRBV18 with TRBJ1-5, with TRBD1 matching over 10 bases. CDR1 is KGHSH, CDR2 LQKENI, per germline. The CDR3 has 14 residues. V lost 3 bases and J lost 7; bases outside the gene matches: 3. Here the CDR3 reads CASSPVDRGQPQHF. The DNA for the CDR3 is TGTGCCAGCTCACCTGTGGACAGGGGGCAGCCCCAGCATTTT.

The chain recombines TRBV14 with TRBJ2-3, with D uncertain. The CDR3 is made up of 14 amino acids. Germline V CDR1 and CDR2: SGHDN, FVKESK. Trimming took off 2 bases at V and 9 bases at J, with 15 bases between the two ends. CDR3 in amino acids: CASSQLSWPSTQYF. CDR3 coding DNA: TGTGCCAGCAGCCAATTGTCCTGGCCCTCCACGCAGTATTTT.

The chain recombines TRBV7-2 with TRBJ1-2; the D gene is possibly TRBD1 (6 bases). CDR3 length: 14 amino acids. The germline V gene encodes CDR1 SGHTA and CDR2 FQGNSA. Trimming stripped 5 bases from V and 1 base from J, with 11 bases between. CDR3 loop: CASSQMDSNYGYTF. CDR3 DNA: TGTGCCAGCAGCCAGATGGACAGTAACTATGGCTACACCTTC.

This clonotype showed up just once. At one boundary the junction diverges from the germline segment, which might be a read error. The J gene is TRBJ2-7, the V gene TRBV28; 11 positions match TRBD2. There are 15 residues in the CDR3. Germline lookup yields CDR1 MDHEN and CDR2 SYDVKM. CDR3 region: CASSSSGTSGYGQYF. CDR3 DNA: TGTGCCAGCAGTTCTTCCGGGACTAGCGGCTACGGGCAGTACTTC. Full variable domain (rest looked up from reference TRBV28 and TRBJ2-7): DVKVTQSSRYLVKRTGEKVFLECVQDMDHENMFWYRQDPGLGLRLIYFSYDVKMKEKGDIPEGYSVSREKKERFSLILESASTNQTSMYLCASSSSGTSGYGQYFGPGTRLTVT.

As for this clonotype: A read error may account for a junction end that differs from germline. The chain uses TRBV7-9 and TRBJ2-1; D is uncertain. The CDR3 length is 12 residues. Looked up from germline, CDR1 is SEHNR and CDR2 is FQNEAQ (reference sequence). DNA of the CDR3: TGTGCCAGCAGCTTAGGGCTCGATGAGCACTTCTTC. Translating gives CASSLGLDEHFF.

Ten or more counts support this clonotype. The chain has TRBV29-1 and TRBJ2-1; possible D gene TRBD1, 5 bases. Deletions cut 4 bases from V and 5 bases from J, with 15 bases between. This CDR3 has 14 amino acids. CDR1 is SQVTM and CDR2 is ANQGSEA in the germline V gene. The CDR3 loop is CSVGARGLNNEQFF. The CDR3, as DNA: TGCAGCGTTGGGGCTAGGGGATTGAACAATGAGCAGTTCTTC.

The rearrangement links TRBV6-6 to TRBJ1-2; 9 bases align to TRBD1. This CDR3 spans 16 amino acids. In germline, CDR1 is MNHNY, CDR2 SVGAGI (reference sequence). With V trimmed by 2 bases and J by 8 bases, 12 bases remained unmatched. The CDR3 here is CASSYARDRVKGGYTF. CDR3 DNA sequence: TGTGCCAGCAGTTACGCCCGGGACAGGGTGAAAGGCGGCTACACCTTC.

Points on this clonotype: Relative to the germline gene, one junction end is altered; a read error may explain this. The chain employs TRBV7-2 and TRBJ2-3; D is possibly TRBD2 (5 bases). The V gene's germline CDR1 is SGHTA and CDR2 FQGNSA. The CDR3 is made up of 13 amino acids. The CDR3 coding sequence is TGTGCCAGCGGCTTAGGACTCACAGATACGCAGTATTTT. This codes for CASGLGLTDTQYF.

The chain uses TRBV20-1 and TRBJ2-7; no firm D call. This CDR3 contains 11 residues. The germline CDR1 and CDR2 sequences are DFQATT and SNEGSKA (reference sequence). The V and J ends lost 2 bases and 7 bases respectively, with 9 bases between them. CDR3 protein: CSARSENEQYF. The CDR3 nucleotides read TGCAGTGCTAGATCAGAGAATGAGCAGTACTTC.

V and J are TRBV9 and TRBJ2-7; perhaps D is TRBD1 or TRBD2 (7 bases each). This CDR3 spans 15 amino acids. Trimming took off 4 bases at V and 4 bases at J, with 18 bases between the two ends. Per germline, CDR1 SGDLS and CDR2 YYNGEE. CDR3 nucleotide sequence: TGTGCCAGCAGCCCGAGCGGGGACAGTTCTTACGAGCAGTACTTC. Amino acids: CASSPSGDSSYEQYF.

The table lists this clonotype with a few counts. J is TRBJ2-3 and V is TRBV10-3; D remains ambiguous. Per germline, CDR1 ENHRY and CDR2 SYGVKD. The CDR3 length is 13 residues. Trimming took 3 bases from V and 2 from J, leaving 6 bases between them. For the CDR3, the DNA is TGTGCCATCAGTGAAACTATCACAGATACGCAGTATTTT. It yields the protein CAISETITDTQYF.

V and J are TRBV12-3 or TRBV12-4 and TRBJ1-5; 8 nucleotides agree with TRBD1. The CDR3 length is 13 residues. V was pared by 10 bases and J by 2 bases, with 4 bases of the junction left unmatched. CDR3 bases: TGTGCCACTTCGACAGGGGGCAATCAGCCCCAGCATTTT. Protein: CATSTGGNQPQHF.

The rearrangement links TRBV4-2 to TRBJ2-1; a possible D gene is TRBD2 (6 bases). This CDR3 is built from 15 residues. Germline V CDR1 and CDR2: LGHNA, YNFKEQ. V was clipped by 0 bases and J by 5 bases, with 11 bases between them. CDR3 loop: CASSQDRGSNNEQFF. The DNA of the CDR3 is TGTGCCAGCAGCCAAGACCGGGGGTCAAACAATGAGCAGTTCTTC.

The chain combines TRBV12-3 or TRBV12-4 with TRBJ1-1, with unresolved D. CDR3 length: 14 residues. V was clipped by 5 bases and J by 4 bases, with 14 bases between them. The CDR3 DNA sequence: TGTGCCAGCAGTCCAGGACCGGCGAGCACTGAAGCTTTCTTT. Protein sequence: CASSPGPASTEAFF.

There are many counts of this clonotype. The rearrangement joins TRBV12-3 or TRBV12-4 to TRBJ1-4, with unresolved D. The CDR3 contains 13 residues. V was shortened by 6 bases and J by 2 bases, with 7 bases between the two germline ends. Written as DNA, the CDR3 is TGTGCCAGCAGCTTGACTACTAATGAAAAACTGTTTTTT. Protein: CASSLTTNEKLFF.

V is TRBV13 and J is TRBJ1-1; 8 positions match TRBD1. The CDR3 covers 14 residues. Germline-derived CDR1 and CDR2 are PRHDT and FYEKMQ (reference sequence). Trimming took 2 bases from V and 4 from J; bases not matched to a gene: 3. CDR3 amino acids: CASSLRQGITEAFF. The CDR3, as DNA: TGTGCCAGCAGCTTACGACAGGGGATCACTGAAGCTTTCTTT.

In this sample, this clonotype turned up many times. The V gene is TRBV5-6, the J gene TRBJ2-7; possible D gene TRBD1, 6 bases. CDR3 size: 14 residues. Germline V gene data show CDR1 as SGHDT and CDR2 as YYEEEE. V dropped 0 bases and J dropped 0 bases, with 7 bases sitting between them. In nucleotides, the CDR3 is TGTGCCAGCAGCTTGGACAGGGTCTCCTACGAGCAGTACTTC. It specifies CASSLDRVSYEQYF.

Here the CDR3 reads CASSQGRVGSPLHF. The DNA of the CDR3 is TGCGCCAGCAGCCAAGGCAGGGTTGGCTCACCCCTCCACTTT. The chain recombines TRBV4-3 with TRBJ1-6, with D perhaps TRBD1 (5 bases). The CDR3 has 14 amino acids. V was trimmed by 1 base and J by 10 bases, leaving 11 bases between them. From germline, CDR1 is LGHNA and CDR2 YSLEER.